The 19 T cell receptor beta chains in this list originate from one sample, sequenced in a study of cytomegalovirus exposure and HLA in healthy donors. The PCR employed 60 Vbeta primers together with 13 Jbeta primers. The assay was immunoSEQ multiplex PCR, and TCRdb's table has in-frame clones only and misses some. The sample includes around 180,000 clones, 70% to 90% of them seen just once. Sequencing was performed on PBMCs. The receptors shown here come from a young woman in good health and CMV-seronegative.

This chain connects TRBV9 to TRBJ2-1, with 7 bases that match TRBD2. From germline, CDR1 is SGDLS and CDR2 YYNGEE. V lost 2 bases and J lost 4; bases outside the gene matches: 6. CDR3 length: 15 amino acids. The CDR3 spells CASSVAGVGYNEQFF. The CDR3 DNA follows: TGTGCCAGCAGCGTCGCGGGAGTTGGATACAATGAGCAGTTCTTC.

The chain couples TRBV9 to TRBJ1-2; 9 bases map to TRBD1. This CDR3 spans 15 amino acids. Germline lookup yields CDR1 SGDLS and CDR2 YYNGEE. Trimming at V came to 4 bases and at J to 2 bases, leaving 6 bases not matched to a gene. CDR3: CASSPWTGENYGYTF. CDR3 coding DNA: TGTGCCAGCAGCCCGTGGACAGGGGAGAACTATGGCTACACCTTC.

The rearrangement uses TRBV15 and TRBJ1-2, with D perhaps TRBD1 (6 bases). This CDR3 has 13 residues. Trimming took 1 base from V and 7 from J, leaving 10 bases between them. Germline CDR1 is LNHNV and CDR2 is YYDKDF (reference sequence). The CDR3 DNA follows: TGTGCCACCAGCAGAGCCGACAGGAGTGGCTACACCTTC. Protein: CATSRADRSGYTF.

This chain connects TRBV5-6 to TRBJ1-2; D unclear. Germline CDR1 SGHDT, CDR2 YYEEEE. This CDR3 contains 16 residues. V was trimmed by 0 bases and J by 6 bases, leaving 18 bases between them. CDR3 bases: TGTGCCAGCAGCTTGGGGCCCCTAGGAGGCCTCGATGGCTACACCTTC. Protein product: CASSLGPLGGLDGYTF.

This chain uses TRBV30 with TRBJ1-1; D gene unclear. The germline V gene has CDR1 GTSNPN and CDR2 SVGIG (reference sequence). The CDR3 covers 12 residues. Trimming shortened V by 5 bases and J by 10 bases, and 17 bases separated the two germline ends. This CDR3 reads CAWGATDLRAFF. The CDR3 bases are TGTGCCTGGGGAGCGACCGATTTGAGAGCTTTCTTT.

The V and J genes are TRBV19 and TRBJ2-5; 7 nucleotides align to TRBD1. The CDR3 length is 16 residues. V trimming: 0 bases; J trimming: 0 bases; junction bases outside the gene matches: 4. Germline V gene data show CDR1 as LNHDA and CDR2 as SQIVND (reference sequence). The CDR3 protein is CASSIDGGQYQETQYF. The CDR3 coding sequence is TGTGCCAGTAGTATAGATGGGGGACAGTACCAAGAGACCCAGTACTTC.

The genes are TRBV11-3 and TRBJ2-5, with D unclear. V was pared by 5 bases and J by 10 bases, with 17 bases between. The CDR3 runs 13 residues. CDR1 is SGHNT, CDR2 YENEEA, per germline. Here the CDR3 reads CASSRGTSEVQYF. CDR3 sequence (DNA): TGTGCCAGCAGCAGAGGAACCTCCGAGGTCCAGTACTTC.

Written as DNA, the CDR3 is TGTGCCAGCACCGAGGACAGGGTTTTCGGGGAGCTGTTTTTT. Protein: CASTEDRVFGELFF. The chain employs TRBV7-9 and TRBJ2-2; TRBD1 matches 8 bases. V lost 7 bases to trimming and J lost 7 bases; unmatched junction nucleotides: 8. Germline V gives CDR1 SEHNR, CDR2 FQNEAQ (reference sequence). This CDR3 contains 14 residues.

V and J are TRBV27 and TRBJ2-1; 12 bases map to TRBD2. The CDR3 length is 17 residues. Trimming took 5 bases from V and 7 from J; bases not matched to a gene: 12. The V gene's germline CDR1 is MNHEY and CDR2 SMNVEV (reference sequence). In DNA form, the CDR3 reads TGTGCCAGCAGTCCCGAAGCTAGCGGGGGGGCCGTGAATGAGCAGTTCTTC. Protein product: CASSPEASGGAVNEQFF.

This sequence joins TRBV30 and TRBJ2-7; D perhaps matches TRBD1 (5 bases). Trimming left V 0 bases short and J 4 bases short, with 10 bases between. Germline V lookup: CDR1 GTSNPN, CDR2 SVGIG (reference sequence). The CDR3 totals 13 residues. The CDR3 DNA reads TGTGCCTGGAGTGTAGGGGTGGAGTACGAGCAGTACTTC. This encodes CAWSVGVEYEQYF.

The chain links TRBV5-1 to TRBJ2-3; unclear D gene. Germline V gene sequence: CDR1 SGHRS, CDR2 YFSETQ. The germline V and J ends were trimmed by 0 bases and 1 base, with 3 bases remaining between them. The CDR3 sequence is 13 residues long. DNA of the CDR3: TGCGCCAGCAGCTTGGTAGGCACAGATACGCAGTATTTT. This translates into CASSLVGTDTQYF.

The CDR3 here is CASSIGLGRFPFNEQFF. Written as DNA, the CDR3 is TGTGCCAGCAGCATTGGGCTGGGGCGCTTTCCCTTCAATGAGCAGTTCTTC. The chain recombines TRBV5-8 with TRBJ2-1; possible D gene TRBD1, 5 bases. This CDR3 is built from 17 residues. The V and J ends lost 4 bases and 6 bases respectively, with 23 bases between them. Per the germline V gene, CDR1 is SGHTS and CDR2 is YDEGEE.

The chain couples TRBV19 to TRBJ2-1; D might be TRBD2 (6 bases). There are 12 residues in the CDR3. Germline V CDR1 and CDR2: LNHDA, SQIVND (reference sequence). Between the trimmed V and J ends, which lost 6 bases and 10 bases, there was a span of 13 bases. The CDR3 protein is CASRTSGEEQFF. In DNA, the CDR3 is TGTGCCAGTAGGACCTCGGGAGAAGAGCAGTTCTTC. The full variable domain, with the rest looked up from reference TRBV19 and TRBJ2-1, is DGGITQSPKYLFRKEGQNVTLSCEQNLNHDAMYWYRQDPGQGLRLIYYSQIVNDFQKGDIAEGYSVSREKKESFPLTVTSAQKNPTAFYLCASRTSGEEQFFGPGTRLTVL.

This sequence joins TRBV5-1 and TRBJ2-2; tentative D call: TRBD1 (6 bases). Germline assignment: CDR1 SGHRS and CDR2 YFSETQ. Trimming shortened V by 4 bases and J by 2 bases, and 18 bases separated the two germline ends. The CDR3 has 17 residues. The CDR3 nucleotides are TGCGCCAGCAGCCCCCGGCCAGGGGCCACTAACACCGGGGAGCTGTTTTTT. Its protein product is CASSPRPGATNTGELFF.

The CDR3 DNA follows: TGTGCCAGCAGCCAAGCTCTAGCGGGGCTGGCCTACGAGCAGTACTTC. Amino acids: CASSQALAGLAYEQYF. V is TRBV14 and J is TRBJ2-7, with 9 bases that match TRBD2. Germline V gene lookup returns CDR1 SGHDN and CDR2 FVKESK. V dropped 1 base and J dropped 2; count of bases not matched to a gene: 6. The CDR3 loop spans 16 amino acids.

The J gene is TRBJ1-4, the V gene TRBV2; a possible D gene is TRBD1 (5 bases). Trimming removed 4 bases from V and 8 bases from J, with 11 bases in between. Looked up from germline, CDR1 is SNHLY and CDR2 is FYNNEI. The CDR3 runs 13 residues. The CDR3 loop reads CASSGQRGEKLFF. For the CDR3, the DNA is TGTGCCAGCAGTGGCCAGCGGGGGGAAAAACTGTTTTTT.

This sequence joins TRBV27 and TRBJ2-1; the match to TRBD2 covers 7 bases. The CDR3 totals 14 residues. Losses at the gene ends were 5 bases for V and 8 bases for J; bases not matched to a gene: 9. Germline CDR1 and CDR2: MNHEY and SMNVEV (reference sequence). CDR3 amino acids: CASSLHRLADEQFF. CDR3 nucleotide sequence: TGTGCCAGCAGTCTCCATCGACTAGCCGATGAGCAGTTCTTC.

The V gene is TRBV7-2, the J gene TRBJ1-2; D not resolved. The CDR3 covers 14 residues. Trimming stripped 0 bases from V and 1 base from J, with 6 bases between. Germline loops: CDR1 SGHTA, CDR2 FQGNSA. The CDR3 is CASSLAVVNYGYTF. The CDR3 DNA follows: TGTGCCAGCAGCTTAGCGGTAGTTAACTATGGCTACACCTTC. The full variable domain, in which reference TRBV7-2 and TRBJ1-2 provide the parts outside the CDR3, is GAGVSQSPSNKVTEKGKDVELRCDPISGHTALYWYRQSLGQGLEFLIYFQGNSAPDKSGLPSDRFSAERTGGSVSTLTIQRTQQEDSAVYLCASSLAVVNYGYTFGSGTRLTVV.

The chain recombines TRBV5-1 with TRBJ1-5; 10 bases agree with TRBD1. Germline CDR1 is SGHRS and CDR2 is YFSETQ. Trimming at V came to 5 bases and at J to 3 bases, leaving 5 bases not matched to a gene. This CDR3 has 15 residues. The CDR3: CASRTGTGDNQPQHF. In DNA, the CDR3 is TGCGCCAGCAGGACCGGGACAGGGGACAATCAGCCCCAGCATTTT.